This T cell receptor beta chain appears in the sequencing data of a study of blood T cell repertoires in COVID-19. Participants were placed into cohorts based on the clinical history they reported. Before being deemed recovered, Cohort 3 donors had two negative PCRs, clearance, or symptom resolution. This clone has ten or more counts. Assay: immunoSEQ multiplex PCR; the TCRdb copy retains only in-frame clones and omits some. This sample has more than 250,000 clones, with more than 70% found just once. CDR1 is SGHDT, CDR2 YYEEEE, per germline. This CDR3 is built from 15 residues. Trimming took 3 bases from V and 6 from J, leaving 17 bases between them.

The sequence came from a woman aged 25 to 39 who had recovered from COVID-19. The chain carries TRBV5-6 and TRBJ2-3; D perhaps matches TRBD1 (7 bases). The sample comprised PBMCs or T cells enriched from blood (not recorded which). The CDR3 DNA reads as TGTGCCAGCAGCTACCCAGGGGGGAAGGCGGATACGCAGTATTTT. Residues: CASSYPGGKADTQYF. Complete variable domain (other parts from reference TRBV5-6 and TRBJ2-3): DAGVTQSPTHLIKTRGQQVTLRCSPKSGHDTVSWYQQALGQGPQFIFQYYEEEERQRGNFPDRFSGHQFPNYSSELNVNALLLGDSALYLCASSYPGGKADTQYFGPGTRLTVL.